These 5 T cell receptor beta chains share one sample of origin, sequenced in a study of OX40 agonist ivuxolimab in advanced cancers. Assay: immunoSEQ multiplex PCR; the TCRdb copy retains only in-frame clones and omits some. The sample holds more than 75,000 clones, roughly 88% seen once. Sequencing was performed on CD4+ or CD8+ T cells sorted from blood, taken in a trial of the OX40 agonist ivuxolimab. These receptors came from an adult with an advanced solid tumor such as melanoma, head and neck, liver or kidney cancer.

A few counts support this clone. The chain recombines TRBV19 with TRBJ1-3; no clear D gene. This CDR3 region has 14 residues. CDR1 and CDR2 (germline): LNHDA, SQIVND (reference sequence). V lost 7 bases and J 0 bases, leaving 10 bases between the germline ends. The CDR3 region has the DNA TGTGCCAGTATCGCCTCCCGCTCTGGAAACACCATATATTTT. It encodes CASIASRSGNTIYF.

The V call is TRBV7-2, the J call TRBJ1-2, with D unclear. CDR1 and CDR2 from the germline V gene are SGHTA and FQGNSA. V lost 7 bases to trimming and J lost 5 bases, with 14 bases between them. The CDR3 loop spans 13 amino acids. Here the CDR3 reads CASTIGRPYGYTF. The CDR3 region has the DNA TGTGCCAGCACCATTGGCCGGCCGTATGGCTACACCTTC.

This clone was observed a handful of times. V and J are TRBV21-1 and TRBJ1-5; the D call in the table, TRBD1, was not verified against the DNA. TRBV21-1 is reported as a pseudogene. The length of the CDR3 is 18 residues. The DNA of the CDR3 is TGTGCCAGCAGCAAATCGGCTCGACAGTTTGATAGCAATCAGCCCCAGCATTTT. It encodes CASSKSARQFDSNQPQHF.

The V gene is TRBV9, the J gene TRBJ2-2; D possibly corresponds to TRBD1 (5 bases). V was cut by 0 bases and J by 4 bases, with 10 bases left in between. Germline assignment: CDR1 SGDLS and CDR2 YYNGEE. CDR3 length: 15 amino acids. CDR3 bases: TGTGCCAGCAGCGTAGCAGGGCGTCGCACCGGGGAGCTGTTTTTT. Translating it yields CASSVAGRRTGELFF.

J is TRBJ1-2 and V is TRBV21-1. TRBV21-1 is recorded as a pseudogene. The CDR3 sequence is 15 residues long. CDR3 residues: CASSKRAVARDGYTF. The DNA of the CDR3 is TGTGCCAGCAGCAAAAGGGCAGTCGCTAGAGATGGCTACACCTTC.